Listed here are 27 T cell receptor beta chains from one sample, sequenced in a study of T cell changes during pregnancy in multiple sclerosis. Some clones are missing from TCRdb's copy, which holds only in-frame ones; the method was immunoSEQ multiplex PCR. The data contain tens of thousands of clones, roughly 89% of them singletons. The starting material was peripheral blood, obtained in the second trimester of pregnancy. Receptor source: a female donor with multiple sclerosis, enrolled in a pregnancy study.

The CDR3, as DNA: TGTGCCAGCAGCTACTCTTCGGGGGGGGCCTACGAGCAGTACTTC. Residues: CASSYSSGGAYEQYF. This rearrangement joins TRBV5-6 to TRBJ2-7; TRBD2 matches 8 bases. Germline values: CDR1 SGHDT, CDR2 YYEEEE. The trim removed 3 bases at V and 2 bases at J, leaving 7 bases unmatched. This CDR3 region has 15 residues. Supplemented by reference TRBV5-6 and TRBJ2-7, the full variable domain reads DAGVTQSPTHLIKTRGQQVTLRCSPKSGHDTVSWYQQALGQGPQFIFQYYEEEERQRGNFPDRFSGHQFPNYSSELNVNALLLGDSALYLCASSYSSGGAYEQYFGPGTRLTVT.

The V call is TRBV2, the J call TRBJ1-3; a weak D match, TRBD1 (5 bases). The germline CDR1 and CDR2 sequences are SNHLY and FYNNEI. V lost 6 bases, J lost 6 bases, and 18 bases lay in between. The CDR3 runs to 15 residues. The CDR3 region has the DNA TGTGCCAGCAGCCCCCTTGTACTGGGGCCAAACACCATATATTTT. Protein product: CASSPLVLGPNTIYF.

This clone was counted only a few times. The rearrangement uses TRBV10-3 and TRBJ1-6; 8 nucleotides line up with TRBD1. V shed 6 bases and J 11 bases; nucleotides not matched to a gene: 9. There are 14 residues in the CDR3. From germline, CDR1 is ENHRY and CDR2 SYGVKD. The DNA of the CDR3 is TGTGCCATCAGGGAGACAGGGGATAGTACACCCCTCCACTTT. Its protein product is CAIRETGDSTPLHF.

The rearrangement uses TRBV7-2 and TRBJ1-2; unclear D gene. CDR1 is SGHTA and CDR2 is FQGNSA in the germline V gene. Between the trimmed V and J ends, which lost 2 bases and 4 bases, there was a span of 8 bases. CDR3 size: 13 residues. The CDR3 region is CASSLRGIYGYTF. The CDR3 DNA is TGTGCCAGCAGCTTAAGAGGGATCTATGGCTACACCTTC. The complete variable domain, with remaining parts taken from reference TRBV7-2 and TRBJ1-2, reads GAGVSQSPSNKVTEKGKDVELRCDPISGHTALYWYRQSLGQGLEFLIYFQGNSAPDKSGLPSDRFSAERTGGSVSTLTIQRTQQEDSAVYLCASSLRGIYGYTFGSGTRLTVV.

In its sample, this clone was seen once. The chain recombines TRBV7-2 with TRBJ2-7; maybe TRBD1 (6 bases). V was pared by 6 bases and J by 2 bases, with 14 bases between. Per germline, CDR1 SGHTA and CDR2 FQGNSA. CDR3 size: 14 residues. The CDR3 region is CASRSGTSPYEQYF. Written as DNA, the CDR3 is TGTGCCAGCAGATCCGGGACAAGCCCCTACGAGCAGTACTTC.

This clone was detected only once. This chain joins TRBV30 and TRBJ2-5; D is uncertain. The length of the CDR3 is 12 residues. The V end was cut by 2 bases, the J end by 5 bases, with 9 bases between. Germline V CDR1 and CDR2: GTSNPN, SVGIG (reference sequence). The CDR3 protein is CAWSPSVETQYF. CDR3 in DNA: TGTGCCTGGAGTCCTTCCGTGGAGACCCAGTACTTC.

This clone was counted once. This chain joins TRBV6-6 and TRBJ2-1; TRBD1 might be the D (6 bases). V was shortened by 8 bases and J by 3 bases, with 8 bases between the two germline ends. This CDR3 comprises 12 residues. Germline CDR1 is MNHNY and CDR2 is SVGAGI (reference sequence). The CDR3: CASGRGYNEQFF. CDR3 DNA sequence: TGTGCCAGCGGCAGGGGCTACAATGAGCAGTTCTTC.

This clone was observed once. V and J are TRBV7-9 and TRBJ1-5, with D possibly matching TRBD1 (5 bases). Looked up from germline, CDR1 is SEHNR and CDR2 is FQNEAQ (reference sequence). V was clipped by 8 bases and J by 4 bases, with 6 bases between them. The CDR3 spans 11 residues. In nucleotides, the CDR3 is TGTGCCAGCGGGGGGAATCAGCCCCAGCATTTT. It specifies CASGGNQPQHF.

This chain links TRBV6-6 with TRBJ2-3; tentatively, D is TRBD1 (6 bases). Looked up from germline, CDR1 is MNHNY and CDR2 is SVGAGI (reference sequence). With 0 bases removed from V and 3 bases from J, the gap between germline ends came to 13 bases. The CDR3 has 16 amino acids. The CDR3 sequence is CASSYSEQGTTDTQYF. The CDR3 nucleotides are TGTGCCAGCAGTTACTCGGAACAGGGCACGACAGATACGCAGTATTTT.

The chain recombines TRBV4-1 with TRBJ2-3, with 12 nucleotides matching TRBD2. Unmatched junction bases numbered 7, after V lost 0 bases and J lost 3 bases. Per the germline V gene, CDR1 is MGHRA and CDR2 is YSYEKL. The CDR3 spans 18 residues. The CDR3 here is CASSQDVTSGGRTDTQYF. The CDR3 region has the DNA TGCGCCAGCAGCCAAGATGTCACTAGCGGGGGGAGGACAGATACGCAGTATTTT.

The chain couples TRBV5-4 to TRBJ2-7; 10 bases fit TRBD1. The CDR3 loop spans 18 amino acids. The V segment lost 5 bases and the J segment 0 bases; nucleotides outside the gene matches: 14. Germline CDR1 SGHNT, CDR2 YYREEE (reference sequence). CDR3 residues: CASSKDGQGVPISYEQYF. CDR3 coding DNA: TGTGCCAGCAGTAAAGATGGACAGGGGGTTCCCATCTCCTACGAGCAGTACTTC.

The CDR3 loop is CASSMGMWGQTDTQYF. For the CDR3, the DNA is TGTGCCAGTAGTATGGGTATGTGGGGACAGACAGATACGCAGTATTTT. The chain is built from TRBV19 and TRBJ2-3, with TRBD1 matching 7 bases. This CDR3 spans 16 amino acids. V lost 3 bases to trimming and J lost 3 bases; unmatched junction nucleotides: 9. Per germline, CDR1 LNHDA and CDR2 SQIVND (reference sequence).

J is TRBJ1-5 and V is TRBV7-6, with D possibly TRBD1 on 5 matching bases. This CDR3 is 12 amino acids long. Trimming cost V 5 bases and J 12 bases, with 14 bases left between them. Germline lookup yields CDR1 SGHVS and CDR2 FNYEAQ. CDR3 protein: CASSLQGGNQHF. DNA of the CDR3: TGTGCCAGCAGCCTCCAGGGAGGGAACCAGCATTTT.

The V and J genes are TRBV29-1 and TRBJ1-1, with D tentatively TRBD1 (6 bases). The CDR3 consists of 14 residues. Germline lookup yields CDR1 SQVTM and CDR2 ANQGSEA. The CDR3 sequence is CTLDQGGAPTEAFF. CDR3 nucleotide sequence: TGCACTTTAGACCAAGGGGGAGCACCCACTGAAGCTTTCTTT.

The chain employs TRBV7-2 and TRBJ2-2; maybe TRBD2 (6 bases). The germline CDR1 and CDR2 sequences are SGHTA and FQGNSA. Trimming removed 5 bases at V and 2 bases at J, with 9 bases between. The CDR3 covers 14 residues. The CDR3 sequence is CASSPDYNTGELFF. DNA of the CDR3: TGTGCCAGCAGCCCGGACTACAACACCGGGGAGCTGTTTTTT.

This clone was seen only once. The rearrangement joins TRBV7-3 to TRBJ1-2, with 11 bases matching TRBD1. After removal of 5 bases from V and 10 bases from J, the junction contained 6 bases not matched to a gene. CDR1 is SGHTA and CDR2 is FQGTGA in the germline V gene. This CDR3 spans 13 amino acids. The CDR3 loop reads CASSQGQGAAYTF. DNA of the CDR3: TGTGCCAGCAGCCAAGGACAGGGGGCAGCCTACACCTTC.

The chain uses TRBV15 and TRBJ2-3; the match to TRBD1 covers 8 bases. The CDR3 is made up of 16 amino acids. CDR1 is LNHNV, CDR2 YYDKDF, per germline (reference sequence). V shed 5 bases, J shed 5 bases, and the junction held 12 bases outside the gene matches. The CDR3 loop reads CATSGYGTGERDTQYF. CDR3 DNA: TGTGCCACCAGCGGCTATGGGACAGGAGAGCGAGATACGCAGTATTTT.

The CDR3 region has the DNA TGCGCCAGCACCCTAAAGGGGAGGGCCAAAAACATTCAGTACTTC. It translates to CASTLKGRAKNIQYF. The V call is TRBV5-1, the J call TRBJ2-4; D might be TRBD2 (6 bases). Germline CDR1 and CDR2: SGHRS and YFSETQ. V was cut by 6 bases and J by 1 base, with 14 bases left in between. This CDR3 is built from 15 residues. Supplemented by reference TRBV5-1 and TRBJ2-4, the full variable domain reads KAGVTQTPRYLIKTRGQQVTLSCSPISGHRSVSWYQQTPGQGLQFLFEYFSETQRNKGNFPGRFSGRQFSNSRSEMNVSTLELGDSALYLCASTLKGRAKNIQYFGAGTRLSVL.

The chain joins TRBV5-4 to TRBJ1-1; the D gene is possibly TRBD1 (5 bases). The CDR3 is 15 residues long. Germline values: CDR1 SGHNT, CDR2 YYREEE (reference sequence). Trimming left V 0 bases short and J 4 bases short, with 13 bases between. CDR3 sequence (DNA): TGTGCCAGCAGCTTGGAACCAGGGCCCAGCACTGAAGCTTTCTTT. Its translation: CASSLEPGPSTEAFF.

This rearrangement joins TRBV6-1 to TRBJ1-4; tentatively, D is TRBD1 (5 bases). Trimming pared 7 bases from V and 5 bases from J, leaving 14 bases between. This CDR3 has 14 residues. CDR1 and CDR2 (germline): MNHNS, SASEGT. This CDR3 is CASIPDGQNEKLFF. The CDR3 region has the DNA TGTGCCAGCATCCCCGACGGACAAAATGAAAAACTGTTTTTT.

This sequence joins TRBV27 and TRBJ2-3, with 8 bases lining up with TRBD2. The V and J ends lost 3 bases and 6 bases, in that order; junction bases with no gene match: 8. The germline gives CDR1 MNHEY, CDR2 SMNVEV (reference sequence). CDR3 length: 15 amino acids. CDR3 nucleotides: TGTGCCAGCAGTTTCAAGCGGGGGCCCCGGGATACGCAGTATTTT. This encodes CASSFKRGPRDTQYF.

The V call is TRBV10-3, the J call TRBJ2-7; tentative D call: TRBD2 (6 bases). The V and J ends lost 8 bases and 2 bases respectively, with 19 bases between them. Germline CDR1 is ENHRY and CDR2 is SYGVKD. CDR3 length: 15 amino acids. CDR3 protein: CAIRPSGAGTYEQYF. CDR3 nucleotide sequence: TGTGCCATCCGTCCCTCGGGAGCAGGGACCTACGAGCAGTACTTC.

The chain joins TRBV18 to TRBJ1-5; perhaps TRBD1 as D (5 bases). V was clipped by 0 bases and J by 4 bases, with 13 bases between them. The CDR3 is 16 residues long. The V gene's germline CDR1 is KGHSH and CDR2 LQKENI. The CDR3 here is CASSPPPRGRNQPQHF. In DNA, the CDR3 is TGTGCCAGCTCACCACCTCCAAGGGGAAGGAATCAGCCCCAGCATTTT.

This clone appeared once. DNA for the CDR3: TGTGCCAGCAGTGGACTAAGGGATGAGCAGTTCTTC. Translated: CASSGLRDEQFF. This chain joins TRBV6-1 and TRBJ2-1, with D perhaps matching TRBD2 (5 bases). Per the germline V gene, CDR1 is MNHNS and CDR2 is SASEGT. This CDR3 spans 12 amino acids. Trimming removed 4 bases from V and 8 bases from J, with 9 bases in between.

The chain uses TRBV5-1 and TRBJ1-1, with D perhaps matching TRBD1 (6 bases). From germline, CDR1 is SGHRS and CDR2 YFSETQ. Trimming took 1 base from V and 3 from J, leaving 10 bases between them. This CDR3 has 14 amino acids. CDR3 sequence reads: CASSLTGLDTEAFF. CDR3 nucleotides: TGCGCCAGCAGCTTGACAGGGTTAGACACTGAAGCTTTCTTT. Using reference TRBV5-1 and TRBJ1-1 for the parts outside the CDR3, the full variable domain is KAGVTQTPRYLIKTRGQQVTLSCSPISGHRSVSWYQQTPGQGLQFLFEYFSETQRNKGNFPGRFSGRQFSNSRSEMNVSTLELGDSALYLCASSLTGLDTEAFFGQGTRLTVV.

The chain carries TRBV10-3 and TRBJ2-3; TRBD2 is a possible D gene (5 bases). CDR1 is ENHRY and CDR2 is SYGVKD in the germline V gene. The CDR3 spans 15 residues. V was cut by 3 bases and J by 0 bases, with 10 bases left in between. CDR3 DNA sequence: TGTGCCATCAGTGAAGGCGGGCTTAGCACAGATACGCAGTATTTT. This sequence encodes CAISEGGLSTDTQYF.

The sample holds one count of this clone. The rearrangement joins TRBV29-1 to TRBJ1-2; the match to TRBD1 covers 8 bases. V shed 6 bases, J shed 5 bases, and the junction held 8 bases outside the gene matches. Germline CDR1 SQVTM, CDR2 ANQGSEA. This CDR3 is built from 13 residues. The CDR3 DNA reads as TGCAGCGTAGACAGGGGCTATGGGTATGGCTACACCTTC. This codes for CSVDRGYGYGYTF.